The clone carrying this T cell receptor (delta chain) was seen repeatedly, ten times or more. What it binds is not known. This record comes from a study of Vδ1+ human thymocytes. Whole-study results and caveats: The authors advised highly purified populations and single-cell validation. Highly polyclonal TRG and TRD repertoires with Gaussian CDR3 length distributions appeared in thymus. TRG sequences recurred across donors, whereas TRD sequences stayed essentially private.

CDR3 length: 22 amino acids. Per germline, CDR1 NSMFDY and CDR2 ISSIKDK. V was trimmed by 0 bases and J by 2 bases, leaving 35 bases between them. The template was reverse-transcribed extracted RNA. CDR3 amplicons came from multiplex PCR with pooled V-gene forward and constant-region reverse primers. TCRdb re-analyzed the multiplex PCR reads via CATT. The sample lists tens of thousands of delta-chain clones; more than 15% were seen once. Material for sequencing was Vdelta1+ gamma-delta thymocytes from the thymus. Described subset: FACS-sorted CD3+ TCRalphabeta- TCRVdelta1+ TCRVdelta2- thymocytes. This TCR derives from a boy younger than two who had congenital heart surgery. The rearrangement uses TRAV29/DV5 and TRDJ1, with D perhaps being TRDD2 or TRDD3 (7 bases each). In nucleotides, the CDR3 is TGTGCAGCAAGCGTGATCAGTCTTCCTAACGTCCCCTTGGGGGAACCAACCGATAAACTCATCTTT. It specifies CAASVISLPNVPLGEPTDKLIF.